This T cell receptor (beta chain) was sequenced during a study of a mutant IDH1 vaccine in newly diagnosed glioma. General study findings and limits: Apparently unrelated to pseudoprogression were changes in the top peripheral T cell clonotypes.

Generated by immunoSEQ multiplex PCR, the TCRdb table keeps only in-frame clones and is missing some. The sample yields about 33,000 clones, about four fifths seen once. As regards this clone: Antigen specificity is unknown.

Specified time point: week 5, during vaccination. Topical imiquimod was applied with each vaccine dose, which held 300 ug of mutant IDH1 20-mer peptide. V lost 5 bases and J lost 7, with 6 bases in between. CDR3 size: 12 residues. Germline loops: CDR1 SGHVS, CDR2 FQNEAQ. V gene TRBV7-8 combines with J gene TRBJ1-6; D unclear. The sample here was PBMCs, taken from a glioma patient whose treatment included an IDH1 peptide vaccine. The clonotype was recovered from a man aged 30-40 years with glioma. The CDR3 DNA is TGTGCCAGCAGCCTACAAAATTCACCCCTCCACTTT. This codes for CASSLQNSPLHF. Using reference TRBV7-8 and TRBJ1-6 for the parts outside the CDR3, the full variable domain is GAGVSQSPRYKVAKRGQDVALRCDPISGHVSLFWYQQALGQGPEFLTYFQNEAQLDKSGLPSDRFFAERPEGSVSTLKIQRTQQEDSAVYLCASSLQNSPLHFGNGTRLTVT.